These 18 T cell receptor beta chains came from one sample sequenced in a study of control samples from healthy donors and cancer patients. The method was immunoSEQ multiplex PCR; TCRdb's version includes in-frame clones alone and lacks a portion of them. The sample consists of under 70,000 clones, approximately 91% of them appearing once. Material for sequencing was blood. The origin of the receptors is a man between 50 and 59 years old in good health.

This clone was detected only once. The chain carries TRBV28 and TRBJ2-2, with 11 bases that match TRBD2. With 5 bases clipped from V and 3 bases from J, the junction kept 5 bases outside the gene matches. Germline V gene sequence: CDR1 MDHEN, CDR2 SYDVKM. This CDR3 region has 16 residues. The CDR3 is CASSRPGLADTGELFF. The DNA for the CDR3 is TGTGCCAGCAGTCGACCGGGACTAGCGGACACCGGGGAGCTGTTTTTT. The full variable domain, with the rest looked up from reference TRBV28 and TRBJ2-2, is DVKVTQSSRYLVKRTGEKVFLECVQDMDHENMFWYRQDPGLGLRLIYFSYDVKMKEKGDIPEGYSVSREKKERFSLILESASTNQTSMYLCASSRPGLADTGELFFGEGSRLTVL.

This chain connects TRBV18 to TRBJ1-3; D call uncertain. The germline CDR1 and CDR2 sequences are KGHSH and LQKENI. The CDR3 is 16 amino acids. V was cut by 1 base and J by 1 base, with 11 bases left in between. The CDR3 reads CASSPRAQISGNTIYF. CDR3 nucleotides: TGTGCCAGCTCACCACGTGCGCAGATATCTGGAAACACCATATATTTT.

This clone was seen more than once but under ten times. The V call is TRBV6-1, the J call TRBJ2-3; 11 nucleotides match TRBD2. With V trimmed by 2 bases and J by 3 bases, 1 base remained unmatched. The germline V gene has CDR1 MNHNS and CDR2 SASEGT. The CDR3 length is 15 residues. DNA for the CDR3: TGTGCCAGCAGTGAAATAGCGGGAGGGACAGATACGCAGTATTTT. This encodes CASSEIAGGTDTQYF.

This rearrangement joins TRBV5-5 to TRBJ2-3; no firm D call. Trimming removed 3 bases at V and 2 bases at J, with 16 bases between. Germline CDR1 SGHKS, CDR2 YYEKEE (reference sequence). The CDR3 runs 16 residues. CDR3 DNA: TGTGCCAGCAGCTCAAGTACACCGACGTACACAGATACGCAGTATTTT. Protein sequence: CASSSSTPTYTDTQYF. Filled out from reference TRBV5-5 and TRBJ2-3, the complete variable domain reads DAGVTQSPTHLIKTRGQQVTLRCSPISGHKSVSWYQQVLGQGPQFIFQYYEKEERGRGNFPDRFSARQFPNYSSELNVNALLLGDSALYLCASSSSTPTYTDTQYFGPGTRLTVL.

The chain is built from TRBV18 and TRBJ2-3; D uncertain. Germline V CDR1 and CDR2: KGHSH, LQKENI. CDR3 size: 17 residues. Trimming removed 6 bases at V and 0 bases at J, with 19 bases between. Here the CDR3 reads CASSPTRRLSSTDTQYF. CDR3 bases: TGTGCCAGCTCCCCAACCAGGCGGCTATCTAGCACAGATACGCAGTATTTT.

The V gene is TRBV11-3, the J gene TRBJ2-1; the D is unclear. Germline CDR1 reads SGHNT; CDR2 reads YENEEA. There are 13 residues in the CDR3. V was shortened by 5 bases and J by 3 bases, with 8 bases between the two germline ends. CDR3 nucleotide sequence: TGTGCCAGCAGCGGAGACGACTACAATGAGCAGTTCTTC. Translated: CASSGDDYNEQFF.

The chain carries TRBV28 and TRBJ1-2, with no clear D. Per the germline V gene, CDR1 is MDHEN and CDR2 is SYDVKM. The CDR3 consists of 15 residues. Trimming cost V 6 bases and J 5 bases, with 19 bases left between them. The CDR3 nucleotides are TGTGCCAGCAGCTACGACAAGGGCGGAGGATATGGCTACACCTTC. Its translation is CASSYDKGGGYGYTF.

Comments on this clone: The junction differs from germline at one of its ends, possibly a read error. The rearrangement links TRBV7-9 to TRBJ2-1, with 11 bases matching TRBD2. The CDR3 extends over 18 amino acids. CDR1 and CDR2 (germline): SEHNR, FQNEAQ (reference sequence). In DNA, the CDR3 is TGTGCCGGCAGCCGGAGCCTAGCGGGAGGCCGGGGAGGAACTGAGCAGTTCTTC. As protein: CAGSRSLAGGRGGTEQFF.

The V gene is TRBV2, the J gene TRBJ2-7; 9 nucleotides match TRBD2. CDR1 is SNHLY and CDR2 is FYNNEI in the germline V gene. The CDR3 covers 17 residues. V lost 7 bases and J lost 0; bases outside the gene matches: 13. In DNA form, the CDR3 reads TGTGCCAGCACCGATCTCCGACTAGCGGTCAGCTCCTACGAGCAGTACTTC. This translates into CASTDLRLAVSSYEQYF.

In nucleotides, the CDR3 is TGCGCCAGCAGTGAGAGGGTGGTCAATCAGCCCCAGCATTTT. It is translated as CASSERVVNQPQHF. V usage is TRBV10-2 and J usage is TRBJ1-5; no reliable D call. The V gene lost 2 bases and the J gene lost 3 bases, with 8 bases spanning the gap. There are 14 residues in the CDR3. Germline V lookup: CDR1 WSHSY, CDR2 SAAADI.

V is TRBV29-1 and J is TRBJ1-1, with no clear D. CDR3 length equals 12 residues. Trimming shortened V by 7 bases and J by 1 base, and 10 bases separated the two germline ends. In germline, CDR1 is SQVTM, CDR2 ANQGSEA. The CDR3 region is CSGRATNTEAFF. The CDR3 coding sequence is TGCAGCGGTCGGGCCACGAACACTGAAGCTTTCTTT. The complete variable domain, with remaining parts taken from reference TRBV29-1 and TRBJ1-1, reads SAVISQKPSRDICQRGTSLTIQCQVDSQVTMMFWYRQQPGQSLTLIATANQGSEATYESGFVIDKFPISRPNLTFSTLTVSNMSPEDSSIYLCSGRATNTEAFFGQGTRLTVV.

The chain joins TRBV5-6 to TRBJ1-2, with D tentatively TRBD1 (5 bases). CDR1 is SGHDT, CDR2 YYEEEE, per germline. The CDR3 sequence is 15 residues long. V dropped 0 bases and J dropped 5 bases, with 14 bases sitting between them. CDR3 DNA: TGTGCCAGCAGCTTGGGATCAGGGCGGGCTTATGGCTACACCTTC. Translation: CASSLGSGRAYGYTF.

The J gene is TRBJ2-1, the V gene TRBV2; possible D gene TRBD2, 5 bases. V dropped 2 bases and J dropped 10 bases, with 39 bases sitting between them. The CDR3 extends over 22 amino acids. The germline V gene encodes CDR1 SNHLY and CDR2 FYNNEI. DNA for the CDR3: TGTGCCAGCAGTGAAAGATTCTCTAGCACCTTCAACCTAGGGTGGCGAGCGCGGGAGCAGTTCTTC. Protein product: CASSERFSSTFNLGWRAREQFF.

The chain joins TRBV9 to TRBJ2-3, with a possible D match to TRBD1 (6 bases). The CDR3 runs to 16 residues. V shed 4 bases and J shed 0 bases, with 15 bases lying between them. CDR1 and CDR2 (germline): SGDLS, YYNGEE. The CDR3 here is CASSTRQGSSTDTQYF. DNA of the CDR3: TGTGCCAGCAGCACCCGTCAGGGGTCTAGCACAGATACGCAGTATTTT.

The J gene is TRBJ2-6, the V gene TRBV29-1, with D perhaps matching TRBD2 (5 bases). CDR1 is SQVTM, CDR2 ANQGSEA, per germline. The V gene lost 1 base and the J gene lost 0 bases, with 7 bases spanning the gap. CDR3 length: 15 amino acids. CDR3 sequence reads: CSVEAGNSGANVLTF. The CDR3, as DNA: TGCAGCGTTGAAGCCGGGAACTCTGGGGCCAACGTCCTGACTTTC.

The chain links TRBV7-6 to TRBJ2-7; 15 positions agree with TRBD2. V lost 5 bases and J lost 0; bases outside the gene matches: 5. Germline CDR1 is SGHVS and CDR2 is FNYEAQ. This CDR3 comprises 17 residues. CDR3 in amino acids: CASSRGLAGGPSYEQYF. The DNA for the CDR3 is TGTGCCAGCAGCCGTGGACTAGCGGGAGGGCCCTCCTACGAGCAGTACTTC.

The genes are TRBV2 and TRBJ1-4; D call uncertain. Germline CDR1 reads SNHLY; CDR2 reads FYNNEI. This CDR3 is built from 12 residues. Trimming took 2 bases from V and 8 from J, leaving 6 bases between them. In nucleotides, the CDR3 is TGTGCCAGCAGTGAACAGAAGGAAAAACTGTTTTTT. This codes for CASSEQKEKLFF. The entire variable domain, with the rest obtained from reference TRBV2 and TRBJ1-4, is as follows: EPEVTQTPSHQVTQMGQEVILRCVPISNHLYFYWYRQILGQKVEFLVSFYNNEISEKSEIFDDQFSVERPDGSNFTLKIRSTKLEDSAMYFCASSEQKEKLFFGSGTQLSVL.

The chain is built from TRBV7-2 and TRBJ2-5, with D possibly being TRBD2 (6 bases). The CDR3 consists of 16 residues. V lost 0 bases, J lost 2 bases, and 13 bases lay in between. Germline CDR1 and CDR2: SGHTA and FQGNSA. The CDR3 protein is CASSLAWSSGQETQYF. The CDR3 coding sequence is TGTGCCAGCAGCTTAGCATGGAGTAGCGGTCAAGAGACCCAGTACTTC.